The entry below describes one T cell receptor beta chain. These data originate in a study of blood T cell repertoires in COVID-19. Overall study: Acute and convalescent COVID-19 specimens originated in the United States, Italy and Spain. T cells, B-cell-depleted T cells, or PBMCs supplied cDNA or gDNA.

The authors' processing: Estimation of nucleated cell counts was performed using reference gene primer amplification. The assay was immunoSEQ multiplex PCR, and TCRdb's table has in-frame clones only and misses some. V and J calls and clone size come straight from that table; D and trimming were deduced from the DNA. Of 250,000 to 350,000 clones listed, roughly 85% are singletons. The sequence came from a woman aged 30 to 39 with active or convalescent COVID-19. Sequencing was performed on peripheral blood.

The CDR3 DNA reads TGTGCCAGCTCAGTCACAGCTGAAGCTTTCTTT. Translation: CASSVTAEAFF. The gene calls are TRBV18 and TRBJ1-1; no definite D call. CDR1 and CDR2 (germline): KGHSH, LQKENI. CDR3 length: 11 amino acids. V dropped 5 bases and J dropped 6 bases, with 7 bases sitting between them.